This T cell receptor beta chain stems from a study of cytomegalovirus exposure and HLA in healthy donors. Some clones are missing from TCRdb's copy, which holds only in-frame ones; the method was immunoSEQ multiplex PCR. The sample contains 71,000 or so clones, 94% of which appear only once. The donors were part of the roughly 110-subject validation cohort, which stood apart from the roughly 670-subject first cohort. A note on this clone: What it binds is unknown.

Study-wide findings and caveats: While the bulk of TCR sequences proved rare, some public TCRs turned up in many donors. The tendency of first-cohort TCR clusters to co-occur in the roughly 130 validation repertoires was the finding of a later analysis.

Per germline, CDR1 MNHEY and CDR2 SVGAGI. Trimming took 2 bases from V and 3 from J; bases not matched to a gene: 5. CDR3 length: 15 amino acids. The sequencing input was PBMCs. The chain has TRBV6-5 and TRBJ2-3; 7 bases fit TRBD2. This clonotype originated in a woman between 18 and 30 years old in good health and CMV-seronegative. CDR3 DNA sequence: TGTGCCAGCAGTTACGTGACGGGAGGAACAGATACGCAGTATTTT. Translated: CASSYVTGGTDTQYF.